A selection of T cell receptor beta chains follows, all from one sample in a study of cytomegalovirus exposure and HLA in healthy donors. The protocol was immunoSEQ multiplex PCR, while the TCRdb copy is restricted to in-frame clones and leaves out a portion. The sample carries around 50,000 clones, about 80% recorded once. The sequenced material came from PBMCs. All receptors derive from a man aged 40-49 years in good health and CMV-seronegative. Both conserved end residues are part of each CDR3. Fields, in order: CDR3 length, clone size, D gene, V gene, J gene, CDR3 DNA, CDR3 protein. A D gene is named only where the DNA matches it firmly. Part of the rows lack a size; the others show once, few, many or a class for expanded clones.

cdr3_length: 18
clone_size: .
d_call: TRBD2
v_call: TRBV5-6
j_call: TRBJ2-3
cdr3_nt: TGTGCCAGCAGCTTGGGAGGTTATAGCGGGGCCAGCACAGATACGCAGTATTTT
cdr3_aa: CASSLGGYSGASTDTQYF

cdr3_length: 17
clone_size: once
d_call: TRBD1
v_call: TRBV11-2
j_call: TRBJ1-3
cdr3_nt: TGTGCCAGCAGCTTAGTCTTTCAGGGGGCATCTGGAAACACCATATATTTT
cdr3_aa: CASSLVFQGASGNTIYF

cdr3_length: 14
clone_size: .
d_call: .
v_call: TRBV7-2
j_call: TRBJ2-6
cdr3_nt: TGTGCCAGCAGTTCTCAGGGTTCGGCCAACGTCCTGACTTTC
cdr3_aa: CASSSQGSANVLTF

cdr3_length: 15
clone_size: .
d_call: .
v_call: TRBV5-4
j_call: TRBJ1-1
cdr3_nt: TGTGCCAGCGGGATTACCGGGGACTTGAACACTGAAGCTTTCTTT
cdr3_aa: CASGITGDLNTEAFF

cdr3_length: 15
clone_size: .
d_call: TRBD1
v_call: TRBV6-5
j_call: TRBJ2-2
cdr3_nt: TGTGCCAGCAGTTACGGGCAGGGGGACACCGGGGAGCTGTTTTTT
cdr3_aa: CASSYGQGDTGELFF

cdr3_length: 14
clone_size: .
d_call: TRBD2
v_call: TRBV7-7
j_call: TRBJ2-5
cdr3_nt: TGTGCTAGCAGCCCCGGACTAGCGGGAGAGACCCAGTACTTC
cdr3_aa: CASSPGLAGETQYF

cdr3_length: 14
clone_size: .
d_call: TRBD2
v_call: TRBV6-1
j_call: TRBJ2-1
cdr3_nt: TGTGCCTCCGAAGCGGGGGGGCCTCCTAATGAGCAGTTCTTC
cdr3_aa: CASEAGGPPNEQFF

cdr3_length: 16
clone_size: .
d_call: .
v_call: TRBV5-6
j_call: TRBJ1-1
cdr3_nt: TGTGCCAGCAGCTCTACAAGACAGACGTGGAACACTGAAGCTTTCTTT
cdr3_aa: CASSSTRQTWNTEAFF

cdr3_length: 16
clone_size: .
d_call: .
v_call: TRBV30
j_call: TRBJ2-1
cdr3_nt: TGTGCCTGGAGTGAAAAATCCCCGAGCTCCTACAATGAGCAGTTCTTC
cdr3_aa: CAWSEKSPSSYNEQFF

cdr3_length: 12
clone_size: .
d_call: .
v_call: TRBV30
j_call: TRBJ2-7
cdr3_nt: TGTGCCTGGACAGGACTGTACTACGAGCAGTACTTC
cdr3_aa: CAWTGLYYEQYF

cdr3_length: 14
clone_size: .
d_call: .
v_call: TRBV7-8
j_call: TRBJ1-6
cdr3_nt: TGTGCCAGCAGTCCTCAATCAGAGGCTTCACCCCTCCACTTT
cdr3_aa: CASSPQSEASPLHF

cdr3_length: 15
clone_size: .
d_call: .
v_call: TRBV2
j_call: TRBJ2-3
cdr3_nt: TGTGCCAGCAGTCCTAGCGTCCTGGCCACAGATACGCAGTATTTT
cdr3_aa: CASSPSVLATDTQYF

cdr3_length: 15
clone_size: once
d_call: .
v_call: TRBV18
j_call: TRBJ2-2
cdr3_nt: TGTGCCAGCTCACCAACGACGGAGGTCACCGGGGAGCTGTTTTTT
cdr3_aa: CASSPTTEVTGELFF

cdr3_length: 14
clone_size: few
d_call: TRBD1
v_call: TRBV6-1
j_call: TRBJ1-2
cdr3_nt: TGTGCCAGCAGGGGACAGGGTTTAGGCTATGGCTACACCTTC
cdr3_aa: CASRGQGLGYGYTF